The 18 T cell receptor beta chains below were found in one sample sequenced in a study of T cells expressing NK-cell markers. TCRdb reprocessed the 5' RACE reads and reports one entry per CDR3 protein, with no DNA. The table lists over 120,000 distinct CDR3 sequences. The specimen was blood T cells: a sorted CD56 or NKG2C T cell subset, CD4+ or CD8+ T cells, or bulk PBMC T cells (not recorded which). The receptors originated from a man between 18 and 29 years old in good health.

This chain connects TRBV4-3 to TRBJ2-5; TCRdb returns TRBD2, unconfirmable since there is no DNA. This CDR3 has 18 residues. CDR1 and CDR2 (germline): LGHNA, YSLEER. CDR3 loop: CASSQDWVIAGNQETQYF.

The chain carries TRBV6-5 and TRBJ1-2; TCRdb's D call, TRBD1, is unchecked because there is no DNA. Germline assignment: CDR1 MNHEY and CDR2 SVGAGI. This CDR3 has 14 amino acids. CDR3 sequence reads: CASSYRAPADGYTF.

CDR3 region: CASSPTSGRHEQFF. The chain recombines TRBV9 with TRBJ2-1; the D call of TRBD2 rests on TCRdb alone, since no DNA is present to check it. The CDR3 contains 14 residues. The germline V gene encodes CDR1 SGDLS and CDR2 YYNGEE.

The V gene is TRBV2, the J gene TRBJ2-3; the TCRdb D gene call, TRBD1, has no DNA to confirm it. The V gene's germline CDR1 is SNHLY and CDR2 FYNNEI. The CDR3 spans 14 residues. CDR3 sequence: CASSESGGPDTQYF.

The chain has TRBV12-3 or TRBV12-4 and TRBJ1-6; TCRdb returns TRBD1, unconfirmable since there is no DNA. This CDR3 is 15 amino acids long. The CDR3 region is CASSFWGRGHSPLHF.

This chain joins TRBV5-1 and TRBJ2-1; the D gene TCRdb calls, TRBD2, cannot be checked with no DNA. Germline V gene sequence: CDR1 SGHRS, CDR2 YFSETQ. This CDR3 contains 15 residues. Here the CDR3 reads CASSLAGGPDNEQFF.

The rearrangement links TRBV29-1 to TRBJ2-3; TCRdb designates TRBD2, a call that cannot be tested without DNA. This CDR3 is 14 amino acids long. Germline V gives CDR1 SQVTM, CDR2 ANQGSEA. This CDR3 reads CSVTLAAGTDTQYF.

The V gene is TRBV30, the J gene TRBJ2-3; checking the TCRdb D call of TRBD2 is not possible without DNA. This CDR3 has 14 residues. Germline assignment: CDR1 GTSNPN and CDR2 SVGIG (reference sequence). CDR3 sequence reads: CAWRSGIGTDTQYF. Together with reference TRBV30 and TRBJ2-3, the CDR3 gives the full variable domain: SQTIHQWPATLVQPVGSPLSLECTVEGTSNPNLYWYRQAAGRGLQLLFYSVGIGQISSEVPQNLSASRPQDRQFILSSKKLLLSDSGFYLCAWRSGIGTDTQYFGPGTRLTVL.

The genes are TRBV12-3 or TRBV12-4 and TRBJ1-5. The CDR3 totals 13 residues. The CDR3 loop reads CASSPSLNQPQHF.

The CDR3 here is CSAGRIRETQYF. This chain uses TRBV29-1 with TRBJ2-5. This CDR3 region has 12 residues. The germline gives CDR1 SQVTM, CDR2 ANQGSEA.

This chain joins TRBV5-4 and TRBJ2-3; the TCRdb call, TRBD2, lacks DNA for checking. CDR3 length: 15 amino acids. The germline V gene has CDR1 SGHNT and CDR2 YYREEE (reference sequence). CDR3 sequence: CASREGVVLTDTQYF.

V gene TRBV7-2 combines with J gene TRBJ1-5. Looked up from germline, CDR1 is SGHTA and CDR2 is FQGNSA. This CDR3 region has 15 residues. The CDR3: CASSLLSASNQPQHF. Looking up the rest from reference TRBV7-2 and TRBJ1-5 gives the full variable domain: GAGVSQSPSNKVTEKGKDVELRCDPISGHTALYWYRQSLGQGLEFLIYFQGNSAPDKSGLPSDRFSAERTGGSVSTLTIQRTQQEDSAVYLCASSLLSASNQPQHFGDGTRLSIL.

The chain is built from TRBV20-1 and TRBJ1-6. Germline V gene lookup returns CDR1 DFQATT and CDR2 SNEGSKA (reference sequence). The CDR3 is 14 amino acids. The CDR3 region is CSARLSGWGSPLHF.

The chain employs TRBV4-3 and TRBJ2-2; TCRdb's D call of TRBD1 is untestable without DNA. Germline V gene sequence: CDR1 LGHNA, CDR2 YSLEER. CDR3 length: 15 amino acids. CDR3 in amino acids: CASSQEQGLAGELFF.

The chain carries TRBV15 and TRBJ2-1; the TCRdb call, TRBD2, lacks DNA for checking. Germline V lookup: CDR1 LNHNV, CDR2 YYDKDF (reference sequence). The CDR3 loop spans 16 amino acids. CDR3 sequence: CATSRGLAGYSNEQFF.

The CDR3 region is CASSPRGLAGGGDTQYF. The chain couples TRBV13 to TRBJ2-3; TCRdb indicates TRBD2, and absent DNA this call remains unverified. This CDR3 has 17 residues. CDR1 PRHDT and CDR2 FYEKMQ come from the germline V gene (reference sequence).

This sequence joins TRBV4-3 and TRBJ2-1. The CDR3 totals 13 residues. Per the germline V gene, CDR1 is LGHNA and CDR2 is YSLEER. The CDR3 loop is CASSQDILNEQFF.

The chain recombines TRBV27 with TRBJ2-7. Germline CDR1 reads MNHEY; CDR2 reads SMNVEV (reference sequence). The CDR3 has 14 amino acids. The CDR3: CASSSLTPYYEQYF.